This T cell receptor beta chain was obtained from a study of cytomegalovirus exposure and HLA in healthy donors. Findings of the study overall: Upon later analysis, HLA-associated TCR beta chains proved more clonally expanded than other, equally common chains.

PCR used 60 Vbeta primers and 13 Jbeta primers. Clones were read by immunoSEQ multiplex PCR, and TCRdb kept only the in-frame ones, dropping some. The table lists roughly 160,000 clones, about 71% of them singletons. V dropped 3 bases and J dropped 7; count of bases not matched to a gene: 2. CDR1 is SEHNR, CDR2 FQNEAQ, per germline (reference sequence). This CDR3 contains 14 residues. A word on this clone: The target antigen is unknown.

The clonotype originates from a woman in her twenties or thirties in good health and CMV-seronegative. The sequencing input was PBMCs. This chain connects TRBV7-9 to TRBJ2-1; TRBD2 agrees at 11 bases. The CDR3 DNA reads as TGTGCCAGCAGCTTCCTAGCGGGAGGTAATGAGCAGTTCTTC. Its protein product is CASSFLAGGNEQFF.